Below are 22 T cell receptor beta chains sequenced from a single sample in a study of cytomegalovirus exposure and HLA in healthy donors. The PCR used 60 Vbeta and 13 Jbeta primers. The protocol was immunoSEQ multiplex PCR, while the TCRdb copy is restricted to in-frame clones and leaves out a portion. The sample contains over 90,000 clones, around 61% of which appear only once. The sequenced material came from PBMCs. These receptor sequences come from a woman aged 45-65 years in good health and CMV-seronegative.

Only one count was recorded for this clone. This chain uses TRBV7-8 with TRBJ2-5; possible D gene TRBD1, 6 bases. The ends were cut back, 4 bases at V and 4 bases at J, with 13 bases in the middle. In germline, CDR1 is SGHVS, CDR2 FQNEAQ. The length of the CDR3 is 14 residues. CDR3: CASSSGTIRETQYF. The CDR3 DNA follows: TGTGCCAGCAGCTCCGGGACAATCCGAGAGACCCAGTACTTC. Variable domain in full (rest from reference TRBV7-8 and TRBJ2-5): GAGVSQSPRYKVAKRGQDVALRCDPISGHVSLFWYQQALGQGPEFLTYFQNEAQLDKSGLPSDRFFAERPEGSVSTLKIQRTQQEDSAVYLCASSSGTIRETQYFGPGTRLLVL.

The CDR3 reads CASSLEGRFDTQYF. The CDR3 nucleotides read TGTGCCAGCAGCTTAGAGGGGCGTTTTGATACGCAGTATTTT. The rearrangement joins TRBV7-9 to TRBJ2-3; maybe TRBD1 (5 bases). The germline CDR1 and CDR2 sequences are SEHNR and FQNEAQ (reference sequence). CDR3 length equals 14 residues. Trimming pared 1 base from V and 6 bases from J, leaving 11 bases between.

The rearrangement joins TRBV5-8 to TRBJ1-1; D remains unclear. The germline gives CDR1 SGHTS, CDR2 YDEGEE. This CDR3 has 12 residues. The V and J ends lost 4 bases and 0 bases respectively, with 4 bases between them. The CDR3 sequence is CASSIMNTEAFF. As DNA, the CDR3 is TGTGCCAGCAGCATTATGAACACTGAAGCTTTCTTT.

The chain is built from TRBV27 and TRBJ1-4; possible D gene TRBD1, 5 bases. Deletions cut 5 bases from V and 11 bases from J, with 15 bases between. The germline V gene has CDR1 MNHEY and CDR2 SMNVEV (reference sequence). This CDR3 is built from 13 residues. CDR3 nucleotides: TGTGCCAGCAGTCCCAATGCGTCAGGGAAACTGTTTTTT. It yields the protein CASSPNASGKLFF.

The chain recombines TRBV7-8 with TRBJ1-6, with 7 bases fitting TRBD1. The germline CDR1 and CDR2 sequences are SGHVS and FQNEAQ. V shed 0 bases, J shed 1 base, and the junction held 9 bases outside the gene matches. The CDR3 sequence is 19 residues long. The CDR3 coding sequence is TGTGCCAGCAGCTTAGCGAGGGGGCTGGGGTTATCCTATAATTCACCCCTCCACTTT. Translation: CASSLARGLGLSYNSPLHF.

The chain employs TRBV27 and TRBJ2-7, with D possibly TRBD2 on 6 matching bases. Trimming left V 2 bases short and J 4 bases short, with 6 bases between. CDR3 size: 12 residues. The germline gives CDR1 MNHEY, CDR2 SMNVEV (reference sequence). CDR3 in amino acids: CASSLGGYEQYF. Here the CDR3 DNA reads TGTGCCAGCAGTTTAGGGGGGTACGAGCAGTACTTC.

J is TRBJ2-3 and V is TRBV7-6, with D perhaps TRBD1 (5 bases). CDR1 is SGHVS and CDR2 is FNYEAQ in the germline V gene. The V and J ends lost 2 bases and 2 bases respectively, with 14 bases between them. This CDR3 has 16 residues. The CDR3, as DNA: TGTGCCAGCAGCTTACAGGGTTGGAGCTTCACAGATACGCAGTATTTT. It codes for CASSLQGWSFTDTQYF.

As DNA, the CDR3 is TGTGCCAGCAACCCCTTAGGGACAGCCTACGAGCAGTACTTC. It codes for CASNPLGTAYEQYF. V gene TRBV28 combines with J gene TRBJ2-7, with 7 bases matching TRBD1. Germline CDR1 MDHEN, CDR2 SYDVKM. The CDR3 runs 14 residues. The ends lost 7 bases at V and 2 bases at J; junction bases unmatched: 8.

This clone has a handful of counts. The chain links TRBV27 to TRBJ2-5, with D maybe TRBD2 (5 bases). The end of the DNA fits TRBJ2-7 better, so the J call may be wrong. The CDR3 covers 15 residues. Germline V gives CDR1 MNHEY, CDR2 SMNVEV (reference sequence). The DNA for the CDR3 is TGTGCCAGCAGTCTAGCCGGAACGACCTCCTACGAGCAGTACTTC. Translated: CASSLAGTTSYEQYF.

The V and J genes are TRBV11-2 and TRBJ1-1; D is unresolved. CDR1 and CDR2 from the germline V gene are SGHAT and FQNNGV. This CDR3 has 12 residues. Trimming left V 5 bases short and J 10 bases short, with 14 bases between. CDR3 in amino acids: CASSQPGVGAFF. The CDR3 DNA reads as TGTGCCAGCAGCCAGCCGGGAGTGGGAGCTTTCTTT.

This clone was counted a single time. The V and J genes are TRBV5-8 and TRBJ1-2; 7 bases map to TRBD1. The J segment lost 8 bases and the V segment lost 2 bases, leaving 12 bases of the junction unmatched. Germline V gene sequence: CDR1 SGHTS, CDR2 YDEGEE. The CDR3 has 15 amino acids. This CDR3 reads CASSFGIGDSDGYTF. The CDR3 region has the DNA TGTGCCAGCAGCTTCGGCATTGGGGACAGTGACGGCTACACCTTC. Complete variable domain (other parts from reference TRBV5-8 and TRBJ1-2): EAGVTQSPTHLIKTRGQQATLRCSPISGHTSVYWYQQALGLGLQFLLWYDEGEERNRGNFPPRFSGRQFPNYSSELNVNALELEDSALYLCASSFGIGDSDGYTFGSGTRLTVV.

The J gene is TRBJ2-1, the V gene TRBV19; possibly TRBD2 for D (5 bases). Trimming stripped 3 bases from V and 10 bases from J, with 10 bases between. Germline V lookup: CDR1 LNHDA, CDR2 SQIVND (reference sequence). There are 12 residues in the CDR3. The CDR3 is CASSIWTGEQFF. CDR3 nucleotides: TGTGCCAGTAGTATCTGGACGGGGGAGCAGTTCTTC.

The CDR3 protein is CASSPTGQGAGETQYF. The CDR3 DNA reads TGTGCCAGCAGCCCCACTGGACAGGGGGCAGGAGAGACCCAGTACTTC. J is TRBJ2-5 and V is TRBV7-3, with TRBD1 matching 11 bases. V was clipped by 5 bases and J by 4 bases; unmatched bases: 9. The CDR3 spans 16 residues. Germline lookup yields CDR1 SGHTA and CDR2 FQGTGA. Supplemented by reference TRBV7-3 and TRBJ2-5, the full variable domain reads GAGVSQTPSNKVTEKGKYVELRCDPISGHTALYWYRQSLGQGPEFLIYFQGTGAADDSGLPNDRFFAVRPEGSVSTLKIQRTERGDSAVYLCASSPTGQGAGETQYFGPGTRLLVL.

This chain links TRBV19 with TRBJ2-7; 10 bases map to TRBD1. The trim removed 4 bases at V and 4 bases at J, leaving 7 bases unmatched. The CDR3 has 15 residues. CDR1 and CDR2 from the germline V gene are LNHDA and SQIVND (reference sequence). The CDR3 sequence is CASSTGTGVLYEQYF. The CDR3 DNA sequence: TGTGCCAGTAGTACGGGGACAGGGGTACTTTACGAGCAGTACTTC.

Points on this clone: One end of the junction is discordant with germline, which a read error may explain. This rearrangement joins TRBV7-9 to TRBJ1-2; D possibly corresponds to TRBD1 (6 bases). Germline V gene sequence: CDR1 SEHNR, CDR2 FQNEAQ (reference sequence). The CDR3 sequence is 12 residues long. The CDR3 sequence: CSSGDRRGGYTF. Written as DNA, the CDR3 is TGTTCCAGCGGCGACCGCAGGGGTGGCTACACCTTC.

This clone has more than one count but fewer than ten. The chain couples TRBV15 to TRBJ2-1; 8 bases are shared with TRBD1. The V segment lost 5 bases and the J segment 8 bases; nucleotides outside the gene matches: 11. The CDR3 consists of 15 residues. Germline CDR1 LNHNV, CDR2 YYDKDF (reference sequence). This CDR3 reads CATSPHGQGVDEQFF. In DNA form, the CDR3 reads TGTGCCACCAGCCCCCACGGACAGGGCGTAGATGAGCAGTTCTTC.

The gene calls are TRBV7-8 and TRBJ2-5; 7 nucleotides align to TRBD2. The length of the CDR3 is 17 residues. V was pared by 1 base and J by 5 bases, with 13 bases of the junction left unmatched. Germline CDR1 and CDR2: SGHVS and FQNEAQ. The CDR3 is CASSLGLSGEGRETQYF. The DNA of the CDR3 is TGTGCCAGCAGCTTAGGCCTCTCGGGGGAGGGCCGGGAGACCCAGTACTTC.

Written as DNA, the CDR3 is TGTGCCAGCAGTAATCAACTAGCGGGGGCTCAAGAGACCCAGTACTTC. Translation: CASSNQLAGAQETQYF. This chain connects TRBV27 to TRBJ2-5, with 11 positions matching TRBD2. Germline V gene lookup returns CDR1 MNHEY and CDR2 SMNVEV (reference sequence). This CDR3 has 16 residues. V trimming: 5 bases; J trimming: 2 bases; junction bases outside the gene matches: 7.

The V and J genes are TRBV5-4 and TRBJ1-1; D ambiguous. V lost 0 bases to trimming and J lost 1 base, with 7 bases between them. Germline values: CDR1 SGHNT, CDR2 YYREEE (reference sequence). CDR3 size: 14 residues. The CDR3 nucleotides are TGTGCCAGCAGCTTGGCAGCGGGGAACACTGAAGCTTTCTTT. This translates into CASSLAAGNTEAFF.

The CDR3 region has the DNA TGTGCCAGCAGTTACTCAGCCCCCGTCAGGGGTTACGAGCAGTACTTC. Its translation: CASSYSAPVRGYEQYF. This chain joins TRBV6-5 and TRBJ2-7; D possibly corresponds to TRBD1 (6 bases). Germline V gene sequence: CDR1 MNHEY, CDR2 SVGAGI. Trimming left V 0 bases short and J 4 bases short, with 16 bases between. The CDR3 loop spans 16 amino acids.

This rearrangement joins TRBV19 to TRBJ2-1; TRBD1 matches 7 bases. J lost 6 bases, V lost 7 bases, and 12 bases had no gene match. CDR1 is LNHDA and CDR2 is SQIVND in the germline V gene (reference sequence). The CDR3 runs to 15 residues. CDR3 DNA: TGTGCCAGTACATCCCGGACAGGTCCACCCAATGAGCAGTTCTTC. Amino acid sequence: CASTSRTGPPNEQFF. Combining the CDR3 with reference TRBV19 and TRBJ2-1 gives the whole variable domain DGGITQSPKYLFRKEGQNVTLSCEQNLNHDAMYWYRQDPGQGLRLIYYSQIVNDFQKGDIAEGYSVSREKKESFPLTVTSAQKNPTAFYLCASTSRTGPPNEQFFGPGTRLTVL.

This clone was counted between two and nine times. The chain joins TRBV6-5 to TRBJ2-5; 7 nucleotides match TRBD1. The CDR3 has 13 residues. Trimming at V came to 7 bases and at J to 2 bases, leaving 4 bases not matched to a gene. Germline loops: CDR1 MNHEY, CDR2 SVGAGI. For the CDR3, the DNA is TGTGCCAGCATGGGACAGAGTCAAGAGACCCAGTACTTC. Translation: CASMGQSQETQYF.